This entry is about one TCR beta chain. Its antigen remains unidentified. Within one base of it there is no much larger clone, and no base qualities were kept. This record comes from a study of regulatory T cells in long-lasting Graves disease (dated by TCRdb to 2020 to 2022). At the level of the whole study: Antithyroid drugs had been taken for less than 3 months by newly diagnosed Graves' disease patients. TCR sequencing covered some 13 persistent and 20 or so newly diagnosed Graves' disease patients, some 35 samples in total. This study used TCR sequencing and RNA sequencing of peripheral blood to compare persistent Graves' disease patients against newly diagnosed Graves' disease patients. The study was conducted in China and was registered as a clinical trial.

CDR1 and CDR2 are read off the germline V gene as WSHSY and SAAADI. From its cysteine to its phenylalanine, the CDR3 spans 17 amino acids. Left in the record is the CDR3 DNA by itself, 51 bases read in frame from the first base. V loses 0 bases, J loses 6 bases, and the germline ends lie 15 bases apart. Sample time point, as interpreted from the label and publication: newly diagnosed GD, antithyroid drugs for less than 3 months. RNA was extracted from PBMCs in TRIzol for both TCR sequencing and RNA sequencing. The diagnosis of Graves' disease followed American Thyroid Association guidelines. The patients came from an endocrinology department in Xi'an, China. From each patient, around 9.3 milliliters of peripheral blood was collected into an EDTA anticoagulant tube. Ficoll Paque Plus density gradient separation was used to isolate PBMCs, and no additional T cell sorting was done. An Agilent 2100 Bioanalyzer and agarose gel were used to assess RNA quality, and a NanoDrop 2000 was used to measure RNA concentration.

Libraries were made using multiplex PCR. Sequencing instrument: Illumina HiSeq 4000. TCR beta libraries were built with iRepertoire HTBI primers and Arm-PCR amplification of CDR3 regions. Before sequencing, the PCR products underwent gel purification. The authors processed their data as follows. Across samples, around 58 TRBV and 15 or so TRBJ segments were identified and used for gene usage analysis of CDR3 amino acid clonotypes. COPE and FqMerger were used to merge the filtered high-quality paired reads into contigs. BLAST was used to align contigs to IMGT TRBV, TRBD and TRBJ reference genes, and CDR3 was defined according to IMGT. Clonotypes above 0.1% frequency were classified as highly expanded clones. Repertoire diversity was measured by Shannon entropy, and V-J evenness by the Gini coefficient. A clonotype was considered public if more than one individual shared it. In TCRdb, the public reads were trimmed at Q25 with fastp and aligned with MiXCR, with productive beta chains retained. Identical CDR3 proteins give one entry, which carries the most common genes and DNA. TCRdb assigned the V and J calls; the authors' analysis was not used. The table for this sample lists 250,000 to 400,000 distinct CDR3 sequences; 18% of them were counted only once. The top ten hold around 36% of the sample.

Points the paper makes about the study in general: As a limitation, the authors acknowledged that the small sample size may reduce accuracy. Patients with persistent disease shared more public clonotypes (fewer than 3,000) than newly diagnosed patients did (more than 900). Sequencing and analysis were limited to the TCR beta chain. TRBV28, TRBJ1-2 and TRBJ2-5 were preferentially used in persistent disease, while TRBV20-1 and TRBJ2-1 were favored in newly diagnosed disease. Only peripheral blood was studied, because thyroid tissue, the primary lesion, was inaccessible. Compared with newly diagnosed patients, patients with persistent Graves' disease had lower TCR Shannon entropy and fewer highly expanded clones, which suggests clonal expansion.

The source is a female donor with Graves disease. Recombination linked TRBV10-2 to TRBJ1-6, and the D gene may be TRBD1, 5 bases matching. Sequenced here: peripheral blood mononuclear cells (PBMCs), sampled at new diagnosis, from a patient treated with antithyroid drugs. Here the CDR3 is given as CASSESLGRLPNSPLHF. The nucleotide sequence is TGCGCCAGCAGTGAGTCGTTGGGGCGTTTACCTAATTCACCCCTCCACTTT.